The subject of this entry is one T cell receptor (beta chain). The antigen is undetermined. This entry is derived from a study of identical twins. General study findings and limits: The same donors were not followed; conclusions instead depended on cross-sectional statistical analysis. Cord blood beta clonotypes present at high abundance carried fewer insertions; no such pattern appeared in memory repertoires. Where beta out-of-frame sequences were concerned, excess twin sharing was weaker. Out-of-frame alpha sequences common to twins were enriched for low generation probability.

TCRdb reprocessed the 5' RACE reads via MiXCR and lists one record per CDR3 protein. Among roughly 700,000 distinct CDR3 sequences, 8.6% were seen once, and the ten largest hold 0.98%. These data were likewise used in another study, on yellow fever vaccine responses in identical twins.

The sample taken for sequencing was PBMCs. The clonotype comes from a woman aged 18-29 years in good health.

Here the CDR3 reads CASSRSGGAIEQFF. CDR3 coding DNA: TGTGCCAGCTCACGGAGCGGGGGGGCAATTGAGCAGTTCTTC. V is TRBV18 and J is TRBJ2-1, with 10 positions matching TRBD2. The CDR3 has 14 amino acids. Losses at the gene ends were 4 bases for V and 9 bases for J; bases not matched to a gene: 6. Per germline, CDR1 KGHSH and CDR2 LQKENI.